The T cell receptor (beta chain) described here comes from a study of CD8 T cells in ankylosing spondylitis. General study results and limits: Researchers report that disease-linked clones proved CD8+ and relatively rare in peripheral blood. Reactive arthritis synovial fluid and blood were previously reported to contain some motif variants. There was reportedly significant enrichment of clones that were disease-linked in matched ankylosing spondylitis synovial fluid. Characteristic, it appeared, of ankylosing spondylitis blood was a TCR beta motif of roughly eight highly homologous variants.

One entry per CDR3 protein, called by TCRdb with MiXCR from the 5' RACE reads. The table includes under 200,000 distinct CDR3 sequences, about 9.9% detected once. Trimming cost V 1 base and J 6 bases, with 18 bases left between them. The germline V gene has CDR1 MGHDK and CDR2 SYGVNS. The CDR3 extends over 17 amino acids. Many counts were recorded for this clonotype. Its antigen is as yet unknown. The chain joins TRBV25-1 to TRBJ2-2; D is perhaps TRBD2 (5 bases). The specimen sequenced was blood, either unsorted or a sorted T cell fraction (not recorded which). This clonotype was obtained from a male donor with ankylosing spondylitis or in good health (not recorded which). The DNA of the CDR3 is TGTGCCAGCAGTGAATCACGAGGATCCCCGGGGTCCGGGGAGCTGTTTTTT. This gives the protein CASSESRGSPGSGELFF.